The 27 T cell receptor beta chains reported below all come from one sample, sequenced in a study of shared clonotypes between healthy human individuals. Repertoires were generated with immunoSEQ multiplex PCR, while TCRdb's copy carries only in-frame clones and drops some. The sample records some 490,000 clones, about 72% being singletons. The source material was PBMCs. These receptors were collected from a woman aged 40 to 55 in good health. Some clones in this sample may be carry-over from other donors' samples.

Here the CDR3 reads CASSVGRAYEQYF. The CDR3 DNA follows: TGCGCCAGCAGCGTTGGGAGGGCCTACGAGCAGTACTTC. The V and J genes are TRBV4-1 and TRBJ2-7, with 7 nucleotides matching TRBD2. Germline loops: CDR1 MGHRA, CDR2 YSYEKL. The ends lost 5 bases at V and 2 bases at J; junction bases unmatched: 3. This CDR3 is built from 13 residues.

The V and J genes are TRBV7-8 and TRBJ2-1, with 9 bases that match TRBD2. The V segment lost 5 bases and the J segment 2 bases; nucleotides outside the gene matches: 4. Germline V gene lookup returns CDR1 SGHVS and CDR2 FQNEAQ. CDR3 length equals 15 residues. The CDR3 region is CASSRLAAAYNEQFF. CDR3 bases: TGTGCCAGCAGCCGACTAGCGGCGGCCTACAATGAGCAGTTCTTC.

The rearrangement uses TRBV6-1 and TRBJ1-2; the match to TRBD1 covers 8 bases. The CDR3 contains 14 residues. Germline CDR1 is MNHNS and CDR2 is SASEGT. V dropped 1 base and J dropped 3; count of bases not matched to a gene: 1. The CDR3, as DNA: TGTGCCAGCAGTGAAGGGACAGGGCACTATGGCTACACCTTC. Amino acids: CASSEGTGHYGYTF.

The chain recombines TRBV7-3 with TRBJ2-1; 7 bases fit TRBD2. V lost 8 bases and J lost 7; bases outside the gene matches: 5. Looked up from germline, CDR1 is SGHTA and CDR2 is FQGTGA. The CDR3 runs to 12 residues. The CDR3: CASGGSRNEQFF. The CDR3 DNA is TGTGCCAGCGGCGGGAGTAGGAATGAGCAGTTCTTC.

This clone showed up just once. At one of its ends the junction is not consistent with the germline gene, which may arise from a read error. J is TRBJ2-7 and V is TRBV6-1; 14 positions agree with TRBD2. Germline lookup yields CDR1 MNHNS and CDR2 SASEGT. This CDR3 is 15 amino acids long. In nucleotides, the CDR3 is TGTGCCAGCAGTCAATCGGGACTAGCGGGAGCCTCGAGAGACTTC. This translates into CASSQSGLAGASRDF.

This clone was counted once. The chain uses TRBV7-9 and TRBJ1-2; 7 bases are a match to TRBD1. The CDR3 totals 16 residues. The V segment lost 4 bases and the J segment 1 base; nucleotides outside the gene matches: 9. Germline lookup yields CDR1 SEHNR and CDR2 FQNEAQ (reference sequence). CDR3: CASSSSGQENNYGYTF. As DNA, the CDR3 is TGTGCCAGCAGCTCATCTGGACAGGAGAATAACTATGGCTACACCTTC.

This chain links TRBV16 with TRBJ1-5; D gene unclear. Germline V gene data show CDR1 as KGHSY and CDR2 as FQNENV. The V end was cut by 0 bases, the J end by 4 bases, with 4 bases between. This CDR3 region has 13 residues. Here the CDR3 DNA reads TGTGCCAGCAGCCAATCTATAAATCAGCCCCAGCATTTT. Protein: CASSQSINQPQHF. Using reference TRBV16 and TRBJ1-5 for the parts outside the CDR3, the full variable domain is GEEVAQTPKHLVRGEGQKAKLYCAPIKGHSYVFWYQQVLKNEFKFLISFQNENVFDETGMPKERFSAKCLPNSPCSLEIQATKLEDSAVYFCASSQSINQPQHFGDGTRLSIL.

V is TRBV28 and J is TRBJ2-7, with D possibly matching TRBD1 (6 bases). Germline values: CDR1 MDHEN, CDR2 SYDVKM. Trimming took 11 bases from V and 5 from J, leaving 13 bases between them. The CDR3 totals 11 residues. As DNA, the CDR3 is TGTGCCGGTGGGGGCATCCACGAGCAGTACTTC. Protein sequence: CAGGGIHEQYF.

The chain combines TRBV9 with TRBJ2-2; no clear D gene. Germline V lookup: CDR1 SGDLS, CDR2 YYNGEE. The CDR3 runs to 12 residues. With 4 bases removed from V and 8 bases from J, the gap between germline ends came to 9 bases. DNA of the CDR3: TGTGCCAGCAGCCCTCCCCGGGGGGAGCTGTTTTTT. Amino acids: CASSPPRGELFF.

The genes are TRBV28 and TRBJ2-2; 12 bases match TRBD2. This CDR3 contains 15 residues. Germline V lookup: CDR1 MDHEN, CDR2 SYDVKM. V gave up 7 bases and J gave up 6 bases; unmatched junction bases: 6. The CDR3 nucleotides read TGTGCCAGCACCCCGACTAGCGGGAGTGCCGGGGAGCTGTTTTTT. Its translation is CASTPTSGSAGELFF.

This chain uses TRBV5-4 with TRBJ2-3; TRBD2 matches at 9 bases. The germline V gene encodes CDR1 SGHNT and CDR2 YYREEE (reference sequence). The CDR3 runs to 16 residues. After removal of 1 base from V and 0 bases from J, the junction contained 3 bases not matched to a gene. This CDR3 is CASSLWLAGSTDTQYF. CDR3 DNA: TGTGCCAGCAGCTTGTGGCTAGCGGGGAGCACAGATACGCAGTATTTT.

The J gene is TRBJ1-1, the V gene TRBV30; possible D gene TRBD1, 5 bases. The CDR3 extends over 13 amino acids. Per germline, CDR1 GTSNPN and CDR2 SVGIG (reference sequence). The V gene lost 3 bases and the J gene lost 1 base, with 9 bases spanning the gap. This chain's CDR3 is CAWSRGRNTEAFF. CDR3 nucleotide sequence: TGTGCCTGGAGCCGGGGGAGGAACACTGAAGCTTTCTTT.

This CDR3 is CASSLARVRAGELFF. CDR3 sequence (DNA): TGTGCCAGCAGCTTAGCGAGAGTAAGGGCCGGGGAGCTGTTTTTT. The chain has TRBV7-2 and TRBJ2-2; D not resolved. Germline CDR1 and CDR2: SGHTA and FQGNSA. V lost 0 bases, J lost 6 bases, and 11 bases lay in between. CDR3 length equals 15 residues.

The J gene is TRBJ2-3, the V gene TRBV11-2, with TRBD1 identical over 7 bases. CDR3 length equals 15 residues. J gave up 5 bases and V 1 base, and 6 bases lay outside the gene matches. Germline CDR1 SGHAT, CDR2 FQNNGV. The CDR3 nucleotides are TGTGCCAGCAGCTTAGGATCCCAGGGGGTAGATACGCAGTATTTT. This codes for CASSLGSQGVDTQYF.

The V call is TRBV29-1, the J call TRBJ2-7; D not certain. CDR3 size: 13 residues. V dropped 6 bases and J dropped 0 bases, with 12 bases sitting between them. Germline V gives CDR1 SQVTM, CDR2 ANQGSEA. Here the CDR3 reads CSVVLGFSYEQYF. As DNA, the CDR3 is TGCAGCGTCGTACTCGGTTTCTCCTACGAGCAGTACTTC.

The chain uses TRBV10-3 and TRBJ2-7; possibly TRBD2 for D (5 bases). V was pared by 10 bases and J by 4 bases, with 14 bases between. Looked up from germline, CDR1 is ENHRY and CDR2 is SYGVKD. This CDR3 comprises 12 residues. The DNA of the CDR3 is TGTGCCACCACAATTACGGGGTACGAGCAGTACTTC. Its translation: CATTITGYEQYF.

The rearrangement joins TRBV5-3 to TRBJ2-3, with a possible D match to TRBD2 (5 bases). TRBV5-3 is an open reading frame whose function is uncertain. The length of the CDR3 is 15 residues. Trimming cost V 3 bases and J 4 bases, with 15 bases left between them. CDR3 sequence reads: CARSSTNYRADTQYF. The CDR3 DNA reads as TGTGCCAGAAGCTCGACTAATTATCGGGCAGATACGCAGTATTTT.

As to this clone: A read error likely explains this, since a far larger clone differs by one base. This chain connects TRBV30 to TRBJ1-2; possibly TRBD1 for D (5 bases). Germline V gives CDR1 GTSNPN, CDR2 SVGIG (reference sequence). Deletions cut 0 bases from V and 4 bases from J, with 9 bases between. CDR3 length: 13 residues. This CDR3 reads CAWSVGRIYGYTF. In DNA form, the CDR3 reads TGTGCCTGGAGTGTGGGACGGATCTATGGCTACACCTTC.

In the case of this clone: Possible read error: a much larger clone is one base away. The same CDR3 also results from other DNA sequences found in this sample. The V call is TRBV6-5, the J call TRBJ2-7; D perhaps matches TRBD1 (6 bases). The CDR3 runs 15 residues. Germline loops: CDR1 MNHEY, CDR2 SVGAGI. The CDR3 coding sequence is TGCGCCAGCAGTGGACCGGGACACCTCTCCTACGAGCAGTACTTC. Its protein is CASSGPGHLSYEQYF.

The gene calls are TRBV7-8 and TRBJ1-2; a weak D match, TRBD1 (5 bases). This CDR3 spans 14 amino acids. V dropped 5 bases and J dropped 2 bases, with 12 bases sitting between them. Germline CDR1 is SGHVS and CDR2 is FQNEAQ. The CDR3 protein is CASSPGGMNYGYTF. As DNA, the CDR3 is TGTGCCAGCAGCCCGGGGGGAATGAACTATGGCTACACCTTC.

This chain connects TRBV2 to TRBJ1-5, with D perhaps TRBD1 (6 bases). Trimming pared 7 bases from V and 9 bases from J, leaving 19 bases between. CDR1 and CDR2 (germline): SNHLY, FYNNEI. The CDR3 totals 14 residues. The CDR3 nucleotides read TGTGCCAGCAAAGGAACACAGGGCGGCTCGCCCCAGCATTTT. This gives the protein CASKGTQGGSPQHF.

V and J are TRBV7-2 and TRBJ2-1, with D unclear. The CDR3 is made up of 16 amino acids. Trimming cost V 3 bases and J 2 bases, with 14 bases left between them. CDR1 and CDR2 from the germline V gene are SGHTA and FQGNSA. CDR3 sequence (DNA): TGTGCCAGCAGCTTTACTCCAGGTATAACCTACAATGAGCAGTTCTTC. It yields the protein CASSFTPGITYNEQFF.

This clone was observed a few times. The rearrangement links TRBV5-5 to TRBJ2-3; D remains ambiguous. This CDR3 region has 13 residues. Germline-derived CDR1 and CDR2 are SGHKS and YYEKEE (reference sequence). The ends were cut back, 5 bases at V and 2 bases at J, with 9 bases in the middle. In DNA form, the CDR3 reads TGTGCCAGCAGTACTGGCCTCACAGATACGCAGTATTTT. Its translation is CASSTGLTDTQYF.

Here the CDR3 DNA reads TGTGCCAGCAGTTTAGTGGGACTAGCCCACAATGAGCAGTTCTTC. This sequence encodes CASSLVGLAHNEQFF. The gene calls are TRBV28 and TRBJ2-1, with TRBD2 matching over 9 bases. This CDR3 contains 15 residues. V lost 2 bases and J lost 5; bases outside the gene matches: 4. CDR1 is MDHEN, CDR2 SYDVKM, per germline.

The V call is TRBV5-1, the J call TRBJ2-1, with TRBD2 matching 11 bases. The CDR3 has 14 amino acids. Germline CDR1 reads SGHRS; CDR2 reads YFSETQ. The trim removed 4 bases at V and 5 bases at J, leaving 2 bases unmatched. The CDR3 sequence: CASSPGLADNEQFF. The CDR3 DNA follows: TGCGCCAGCAGCCCGGGACTAGCGGACAATGAGCAGTTCTTC.

The chain is built from TRBV28 and TRBJ2-2; TRBD1 agrees at 7 bases. CDR3 size: 15 residues. Germline V gene lookup returns CDR1 MDHEN and CDR2 SYDVKM. V trimming: 6 bases; J trimming: 3 bases; junction bases outside the gene matches: 7. The CDR3 region has the DNA TGTGCCAGCAGAGTACAGGGGTGGGACACCGGGGAGCTGTTTTTT. The encoded protein is CASRVQGWDTGELFF.

The chain employs TRBV4-1 and TRBJ1-6; D possibly corresponds to TRBD1 (5 bases). The V gene's germline CDR1 is MGHRA and CDR2 YSYEKL. V was cut by 0 bases and J by 1 base, with 7 bases left in between. The CDR3 length is 16 residues. The CDR3: CASSQDRESYNSPLHF. The CDR3, as DNA: TGCGCCAGCAGCCAAGACAGGGAGTCCTATAATTCACCCCTCCACTTT.